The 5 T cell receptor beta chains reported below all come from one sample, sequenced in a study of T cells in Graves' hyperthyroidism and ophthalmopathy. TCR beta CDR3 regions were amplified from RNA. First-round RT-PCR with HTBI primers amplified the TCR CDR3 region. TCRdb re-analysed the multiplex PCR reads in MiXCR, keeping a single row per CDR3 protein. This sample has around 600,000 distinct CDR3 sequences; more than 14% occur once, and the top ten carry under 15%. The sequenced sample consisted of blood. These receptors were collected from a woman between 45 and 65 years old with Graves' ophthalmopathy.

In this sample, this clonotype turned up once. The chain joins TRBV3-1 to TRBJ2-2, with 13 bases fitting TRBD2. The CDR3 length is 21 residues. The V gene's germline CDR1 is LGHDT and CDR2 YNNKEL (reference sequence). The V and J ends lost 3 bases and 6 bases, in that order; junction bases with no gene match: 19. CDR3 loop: CASSHTPGLAGSYSEAGELFF. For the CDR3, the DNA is TGTGCCAGCAGCCATACCCCGGGACTAGCGGGATCTTATTCGGAGGCCGGGGAGCTGTTTTTT.

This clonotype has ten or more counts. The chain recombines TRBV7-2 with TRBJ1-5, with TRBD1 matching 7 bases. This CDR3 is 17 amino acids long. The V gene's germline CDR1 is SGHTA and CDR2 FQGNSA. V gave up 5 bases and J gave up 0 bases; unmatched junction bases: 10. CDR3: CASSPGTESYSNQPQHF. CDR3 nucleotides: TGTGCCAGCAGCCCCGGGACAGAATCATATAGCAATCAGCCCCAGCATTTT.

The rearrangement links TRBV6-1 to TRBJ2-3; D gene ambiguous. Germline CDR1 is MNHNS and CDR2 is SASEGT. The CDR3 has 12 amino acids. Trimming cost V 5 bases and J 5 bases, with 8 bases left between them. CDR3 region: CASSPLLDTQYF. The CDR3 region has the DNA TGTGCCAGCAGTCCTCTATTAGATACGCAGTATTTT.

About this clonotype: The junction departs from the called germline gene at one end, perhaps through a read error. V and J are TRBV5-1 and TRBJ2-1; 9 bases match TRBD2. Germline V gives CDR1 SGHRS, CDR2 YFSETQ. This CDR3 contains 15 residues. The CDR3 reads CAGSLVAGGNNEQFF. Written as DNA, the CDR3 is TGCGCCGGCAGCTTGGTTGCGGGAGGGAACAATGAGCAGTTCTTC.

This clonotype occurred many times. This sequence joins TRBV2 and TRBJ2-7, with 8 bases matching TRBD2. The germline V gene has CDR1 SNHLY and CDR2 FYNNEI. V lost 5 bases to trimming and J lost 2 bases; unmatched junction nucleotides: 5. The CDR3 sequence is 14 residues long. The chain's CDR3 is CASSIGLAPYEQYF. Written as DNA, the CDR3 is TGTGCCAGCAGTATCGGACTAGCTCCCTACGAGCAGTACTTC.